The clone carrying this T cell receptor beta chain came up once. This entry belongs to a study of T cell changes during pregnancy in multiple sclerosis. Per the germline V gene, CDR1 is KGHSH and CDR2 is LQKENI. With 3 bases removed from V and 0 bases from J, the gap between germline ends came to 9 bases. The CDR3 loop spans 16 amino acids. Method: immunoSEQ multiplex PCR; TCRdb's copy keeps in-frame clones and lacks some. The data hold about 110,000 clones, with more than 85% observed a single time. The genes are TRBV18 and TRBJ2-6; D unclear. The sequenced sample was peripheral blood, obtained after pregnancy. The receptor was derived from a female donor with multiple sclerosis, enrolled in a pregnancy study. Here the CDR3 DNA reads TGTGCCAGCTCACCGAACATTCTCTCTGGGGCCAACGTCCTGACTTTC. It yields the protein CASSPNILSGANVLTF.